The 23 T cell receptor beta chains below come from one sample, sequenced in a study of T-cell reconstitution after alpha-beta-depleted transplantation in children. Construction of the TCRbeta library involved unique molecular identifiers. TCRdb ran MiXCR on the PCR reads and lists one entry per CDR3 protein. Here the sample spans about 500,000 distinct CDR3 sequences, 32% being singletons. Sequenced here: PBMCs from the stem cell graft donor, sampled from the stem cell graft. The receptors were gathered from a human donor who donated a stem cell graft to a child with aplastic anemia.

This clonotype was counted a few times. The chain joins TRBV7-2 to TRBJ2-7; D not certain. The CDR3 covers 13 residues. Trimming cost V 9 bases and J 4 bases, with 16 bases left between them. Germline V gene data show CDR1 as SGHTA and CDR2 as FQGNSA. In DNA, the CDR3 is TGTGCCAGTGTCGGGCCTCATCGGTACGAGCAGTACTTC. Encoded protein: CASVGPHRYEQYF.

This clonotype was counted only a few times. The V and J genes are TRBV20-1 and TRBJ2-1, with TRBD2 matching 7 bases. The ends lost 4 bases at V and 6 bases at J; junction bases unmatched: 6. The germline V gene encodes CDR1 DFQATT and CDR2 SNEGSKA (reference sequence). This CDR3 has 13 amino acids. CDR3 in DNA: TGCAGTGCTAACAAAATAGCGGGCAATGAGCAGTTCTTC. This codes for CSANKIAGNEQFF.

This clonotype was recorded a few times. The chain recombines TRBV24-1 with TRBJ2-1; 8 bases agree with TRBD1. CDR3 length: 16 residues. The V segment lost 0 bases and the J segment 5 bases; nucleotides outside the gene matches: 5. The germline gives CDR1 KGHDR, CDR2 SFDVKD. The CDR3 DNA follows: TGTGCCACCAGTGATTTGGGACAGGGTGGGGACAATGAGCAGTTCTTC. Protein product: CATSDLGQGGDNEQFF.

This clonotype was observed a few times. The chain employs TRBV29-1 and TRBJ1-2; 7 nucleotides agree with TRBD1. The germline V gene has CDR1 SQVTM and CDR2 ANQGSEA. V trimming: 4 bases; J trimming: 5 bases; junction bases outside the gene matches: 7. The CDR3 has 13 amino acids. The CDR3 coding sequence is TGCAGCGTTGCCGCGCAGGGGGATTATGGCTACACCTTC. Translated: CSVAAQGDYGYTF.

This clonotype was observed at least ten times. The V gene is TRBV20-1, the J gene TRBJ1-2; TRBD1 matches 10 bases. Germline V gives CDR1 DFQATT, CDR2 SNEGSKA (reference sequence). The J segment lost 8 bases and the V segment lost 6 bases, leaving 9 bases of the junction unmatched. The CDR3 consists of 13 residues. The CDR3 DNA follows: TGCAGTGCCTCCGGGACAGGGGAGATCGGCTACACCTTC. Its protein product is CSASGTGEIGYTF.

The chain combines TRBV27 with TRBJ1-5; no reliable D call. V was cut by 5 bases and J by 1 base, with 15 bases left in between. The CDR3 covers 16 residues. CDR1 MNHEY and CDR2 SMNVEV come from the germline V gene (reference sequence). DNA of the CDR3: TGTGCCAGCAGTCGTAGACACTCCGAAAGCAATCAGCCCCAGCATTTT. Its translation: CASSRRHSESNQPQHF.

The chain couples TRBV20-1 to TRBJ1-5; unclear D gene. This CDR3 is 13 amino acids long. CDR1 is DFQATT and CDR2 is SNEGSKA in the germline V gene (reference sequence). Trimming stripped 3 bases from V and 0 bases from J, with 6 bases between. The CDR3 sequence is CSASYDSNQPQHF. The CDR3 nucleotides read TGCAGTGCTAGTTACGATAGCAATCAGCCCCAGCATTTT.

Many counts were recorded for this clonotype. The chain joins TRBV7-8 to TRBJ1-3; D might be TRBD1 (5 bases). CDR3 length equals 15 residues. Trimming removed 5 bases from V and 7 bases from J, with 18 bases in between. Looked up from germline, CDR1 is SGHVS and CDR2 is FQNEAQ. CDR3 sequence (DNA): TGTGCCAGCAGCGCGGGAGGCGGGGCGGGTAACACCATATATTTT. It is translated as CASSAGGGAGNTIYF.

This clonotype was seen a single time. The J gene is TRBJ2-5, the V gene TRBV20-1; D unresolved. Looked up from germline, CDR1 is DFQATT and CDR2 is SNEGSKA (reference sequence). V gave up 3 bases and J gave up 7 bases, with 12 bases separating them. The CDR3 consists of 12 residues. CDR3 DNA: TGCAGTGCTAGGGAGCCCCCGGGGACCCAGTACTTC. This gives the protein CSAREPPGTQYF.

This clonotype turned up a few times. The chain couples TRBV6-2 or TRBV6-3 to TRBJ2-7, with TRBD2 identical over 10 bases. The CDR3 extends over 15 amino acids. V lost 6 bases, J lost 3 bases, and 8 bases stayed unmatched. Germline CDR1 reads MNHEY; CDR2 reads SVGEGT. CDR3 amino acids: CASSGLADNLYEQYF. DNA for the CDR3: TGTGCCAGCAGCGGACTAGCGGACAACCTCTACGAGCAGTACTTC.

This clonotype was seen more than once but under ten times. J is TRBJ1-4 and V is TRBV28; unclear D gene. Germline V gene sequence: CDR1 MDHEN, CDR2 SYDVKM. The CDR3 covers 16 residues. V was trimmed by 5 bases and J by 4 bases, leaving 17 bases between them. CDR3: CASSPPPQVINEKLFF. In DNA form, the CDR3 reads TGTGCCAGCAGTCCCCCACCCCAGGTGATTAATGAAAAACTGTTTTTT.

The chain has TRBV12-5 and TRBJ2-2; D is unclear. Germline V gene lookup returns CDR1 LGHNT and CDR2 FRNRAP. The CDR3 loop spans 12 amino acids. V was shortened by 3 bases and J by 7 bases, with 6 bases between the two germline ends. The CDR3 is CASGLSGGELFF. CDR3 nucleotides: TGTGCTAGTGGTTTAAGTGGCGGGGAGCTGTTTTTT.

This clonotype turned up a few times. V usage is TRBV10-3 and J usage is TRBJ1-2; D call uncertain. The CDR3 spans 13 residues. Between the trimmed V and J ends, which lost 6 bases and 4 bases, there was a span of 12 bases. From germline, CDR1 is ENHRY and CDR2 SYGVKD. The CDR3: CAIRYQESYGYTF. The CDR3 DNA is TGTGCCATCAGGTACCAGGAATCCTATGGCTACACCTTC.

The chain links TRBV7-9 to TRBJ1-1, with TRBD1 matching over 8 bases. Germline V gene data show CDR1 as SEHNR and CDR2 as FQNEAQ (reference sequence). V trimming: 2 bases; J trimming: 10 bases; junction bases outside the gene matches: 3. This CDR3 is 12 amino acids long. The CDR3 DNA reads TGTGCCAGCAGCTTACAGGGGGCGGGAGCTTTCTTT. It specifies CASSLQGAGAFF.

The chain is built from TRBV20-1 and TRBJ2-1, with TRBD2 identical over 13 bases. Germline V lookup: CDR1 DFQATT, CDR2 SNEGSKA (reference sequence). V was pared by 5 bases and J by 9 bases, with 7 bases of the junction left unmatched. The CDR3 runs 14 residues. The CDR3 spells CSARTSGRAGEQFF. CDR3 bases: TGCAGTGCTCGAACTAGCGGGAGGGCCGGTGAGCAGTTCTTC.

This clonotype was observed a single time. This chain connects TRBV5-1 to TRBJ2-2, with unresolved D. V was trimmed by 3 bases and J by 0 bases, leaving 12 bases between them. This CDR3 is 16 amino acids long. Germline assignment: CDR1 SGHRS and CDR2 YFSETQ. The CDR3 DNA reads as TGCGCCAGCAGCTACGCCACCTCCACGAACACCGGGGAGCTGTTTTTT. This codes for CASSYATSTNTGELFF.

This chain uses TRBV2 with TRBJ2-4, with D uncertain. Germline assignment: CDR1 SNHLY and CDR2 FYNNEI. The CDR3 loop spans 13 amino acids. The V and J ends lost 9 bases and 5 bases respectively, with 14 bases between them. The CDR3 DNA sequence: TGTGCCAGTGATGCCCGGGCCCAAAACATTCAGTACTTC. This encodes CASDARAQNIQYF. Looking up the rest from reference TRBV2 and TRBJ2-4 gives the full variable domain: EPEVTQTPSHQVTQMGQEVILRCVPISNHLYFYWYRQILGQKVEFLVSFYNNEISEKSEIFDDQFSVERPDGSNFTLKIRSTKLEDSAMYFCASDARAQNIQYFGAGTRLSVL.

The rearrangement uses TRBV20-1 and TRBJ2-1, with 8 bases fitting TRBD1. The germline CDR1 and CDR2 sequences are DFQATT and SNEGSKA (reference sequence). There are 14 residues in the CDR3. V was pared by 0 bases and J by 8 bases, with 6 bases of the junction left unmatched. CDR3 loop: CSARDPQGADEQFF. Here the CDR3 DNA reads TGCAGTGCTAGAGATCCGCAGGGGGCCGATGAGCAGTTCTTC.

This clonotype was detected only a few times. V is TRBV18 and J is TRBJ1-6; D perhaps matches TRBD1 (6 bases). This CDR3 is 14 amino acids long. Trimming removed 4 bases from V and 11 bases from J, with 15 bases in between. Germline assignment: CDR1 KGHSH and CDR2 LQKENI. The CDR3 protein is CASSQQGNGTPLHF. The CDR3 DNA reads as TGTGCCAGCTCACAACAGGGTAACGGGACACCCCTCCACTTT.

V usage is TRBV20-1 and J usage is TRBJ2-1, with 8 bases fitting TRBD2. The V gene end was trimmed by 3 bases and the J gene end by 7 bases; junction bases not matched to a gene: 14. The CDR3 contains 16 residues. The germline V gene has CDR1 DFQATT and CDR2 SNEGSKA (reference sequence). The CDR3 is CSARGRVAGFSNEQFF. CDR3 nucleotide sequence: TGCAGTGCTAGGGGACGGGTAGCGGGGTTTTCAAATGAGCAGTTCTTC.

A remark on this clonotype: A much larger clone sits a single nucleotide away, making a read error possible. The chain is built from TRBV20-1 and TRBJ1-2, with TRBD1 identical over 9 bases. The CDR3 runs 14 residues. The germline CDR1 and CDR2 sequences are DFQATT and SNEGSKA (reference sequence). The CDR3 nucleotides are TGCAGTGCTAAACAGGGGGCTAGGAACTATGGCCACACCTTC. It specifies CSAKQGARNYGHTF.

The CDR3 loop reads CSARPKQGVSFNQPQHF. DNA for the CDR3: TGCAGTGCTAGACCCAAACAGGGGGTATCATTTAATCAGCCCCAGCATTTT. The chain has TRBV20-1 and TRBJ1-5; 8 bases line up with TRBD1. The CDR3 is 17 residues long. Trimming removed 2 bases from V and 4 bases from J; junction bases left unmatched: 13. The germline V gene encodes CDR1 DFQATT and CDR2 SNEGSKA (reference sequence).

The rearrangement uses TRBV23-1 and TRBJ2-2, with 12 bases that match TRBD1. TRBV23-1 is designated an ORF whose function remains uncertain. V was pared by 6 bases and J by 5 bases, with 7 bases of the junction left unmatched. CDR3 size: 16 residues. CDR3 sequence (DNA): TGCGCCAGCAGCCCCGGGACAGGGGGCAGGACCGGGGAGCTGTTTTTT. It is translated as CASSPGTGGRTGELFF.